Below are 10 T cell receptor beta chains sequenced from a single sample in a study of memory CD4+ T cells and cytomegalovirus serostatus. Profiling relied on immunoSEQ multiplex PCR, and the TCRdb table lists in-frame clones only, not all of them. The sample has roughly 53,000 clones, around 78% seen once. Single viable CD3+CD4+CD8-CD45RO+ cells were sorted as the memory CD4+ T cells. Source material: memory CD4+ T cells from blood. The receptors were sampled from an adult in good health and CMV-seronegative.

To note about this clone: The sample has other DNA sequences that encode this CDR3 too. The V call is TRBV4-3, the J call TRBJ2-2; 7 bases map to TRBD2. CDR3 length: 17 amino acids. CDR1 and CDR2 (germline): LGHNA, YSLEER. V lost 0 bases, J lost 0 bases, and 4 bases stayed unmatched. This chain's CDR3 is CASSQDDRGANTGELFF. CDR3 sequence (DNA): TGCGCCAGCAGCCAAGATGACCGGGGGGCGAACACCGGGGAGCTGTTTTTT.

The chain couples TRBV7-2 to TRBJ1-5, with D perhaps matching TRBD1 (5 bases). This CDR3 has 15 amino acids. CDR1 is SGHTA, CDR2 FQGNSA, per germline. Trimming left V 5 bases short and J 5 bases short, with 16 bases between. This CDR3 reads CASSLGLTRDQPQHF. CDR3 DNA sequence: TGTGCCAGCAGCCTGGGACTTACTAGGGATCAGCCCCAGCATTTT.

This rearrangement joins TRBV28 to TRBJ1-1; the match to TRBD1 covers 7 bases. V dropped 3 bases and J dropped 1; count of bases not matched to a gene: 8. This CDR3 has 16 residues. CDR1 is MDHEN and CDR2 is SYDVKM in the germline V gene. This chain's CDR3 is CASSFQGGVRNTEAFF. For the CDR3, the DNA is TGTGCCAGCAGTTTTCAGGGGGGGGTGAGGAACACTGAAGCTTTCTTT.

This clone has just a few counts. V is TRBV2 and J is TRBJ1-1; no firm D call. The germline gives CDR1 SNHLY, CDR2 FYNNEI. This CDR3 region has 15 residues. Trimming shortened V by 4 bases and J by 1 base, and 13 bases separated the two germline ends. DNA of the CDR3: TGTGCCAGCAGTGGAGCAGGTCCCCCGAACACTGAAGCTTTCTTT. It codes for CASSGAGPPNTEAFF. Looking up the rest from reference TRBV2 and TRBJ1-1 gives the full variable domain: EPEVTQTPSHQVTQMGQEVILRCVPISNHLYFYWYRQILGQKVEFLVSFYNNEISEKSEIFDDQFSVERPDGSNFTLKIRSTKLEDSAMYFCASSGAGPPNTEAFFGQGTRLTVV.

The chain has TRBV6-6 and TRBJ2-7; D not certain. The CDR3 is 14 amino acids. Looked up from germline, CDR1 is MNHNY and CDR2 is SVGAGI (reference sequence). Trimming removed 5 bases from V and 2 bases from J, with 13 bases in between. The chain's CDR3 is CASSRAASTYEQYF. The CDR3 DNA is TGTGCCAGCAGTCGTGCCGCCTCCACCTACGAGCAGTACTTC.

This chain uses TRBV27 with TRBJ2-3, with 11 bases fitting TRBD2. Per germline, CDR1 MNHEY and CDR2 SMNVEV (reference sequence). The V and J ends lost 4 bases and 6 bases, in that order; junction bases with no gene match: 15. This CDR3 has 18 amino acids. CDR3 protein: CASSSLTPIAGGRDTQYF. The CDR3 coding sequence is TGTGCCAGCAGTTCCCTAACTCCCATAGCGGGAGGGAGGGATACGCAGTATTTT.

V gene TRBV6-4 combines with J gene TRBJ2-1; 10 nucleotides agree with TRBD2. The V gene end was trimmed by 6 bases and the J gene end by 5 bases; junction bases not matched to a gene: 4. The CDR3 has 14 residues. Germline V CDR1 and CDR2: MRHNA, SNTAGT. The CDR3 loop reads CASSDTSGDNEQFF. As DNA, the CDR3 is TGTGCCAGCAGCGATACTAGCGGGGACAATGAGCAGTTCTTC.

This clone occurred many times. The chain recombines TRBV7-2 with TRBJ1-2, with D possibly being TRBD1 (5 bases). This CDR3 contains 18 residues. Germline-derived CDR1 and CDR2 are SGHTA and FQGNSA. V was clipped by 2 bases and J by 5 bases, with 24 bases between them. This chain's CDR3 is CASSLSRGRAGSNYGYTF. For the CDR3, the DNA is TGTGCCAGCAGCTTAAGTCGGGGCAGGGCAGGGAGTAATTATGGCTACACCTTC.

The CDR3 protein is CASSQELGYEQYF. The CDR3 coding sequence is TGCGCCAGCAGCCAAGAGCTAGGGTACGAGCAGTACTTC. The chain employs TRBV4-3 and TRBJ2-7; D is unclear. Germline V gene lookup returns CDR1 LGHNA and CDR2 YSLEER. There are 13 residues in the CDR3. Trimming left V 0 bases short and J 4 bases short, with 7 bases between.

CDR3 protein: CASRGTGENIQYF. CDR3 nucleotide sequence: TGTGCCAGCCGCGGGACAGGGGAAAACATTCAGTACTTC. The chain employs TRBV2 and TRBJ2-4; 10 bases line up with TRBD1. J gave up 5 bases and V 8 bases, and 3 bases lay outside the gene matches. The CDR3 has 13 residues. Germline CDR1 reads SNHLY; CDR2 reads FYNNEI.